This T cell receptor (beta chain) was retrieved from a study of T cell changes during pregnancy in multiple sclerosis (dated by TCRdb to 2018 to 2020). Background on the whole study: The study examined how the T cell repertoire changed over the course of pregnancy in women with multiple sclerosis.

Notes on this clone: It has no known antigen specificity. No base qualities exist here, and no much larger clone lies one base off it.

To prepare the library, the immunoSEQ multiplex PCR assay was applied. TCRdb took this table from immuneACCESS and kept in-frame rearrangements with V and J called. Such tables lack part of the clones; where checked against another copy, unresolved V genes explain under half of the gap, and the rest is unexplained. The sample profile shows about 130,000 clones; about 96% of them were found once. In total, the top ten clones hold around 0.46% of the sample. The CDR3 runs 14 residues from the cysteine to the phenylalanine. Only the CDR3 region is kept as DNA, spanning 42 bases read in frame from base 1. CDR1 and CDR2, per the germline V gene, are SQVTM and ANQGSEA. V loses 5 bases at its end and J loses 5 bases; junction bases beyond the gene matches: 10.

The TCR was taken from a female donor with multiple sclerosis, enrolled in a pregnancy study. The sample was peripheral blood, taken after pregnancy. The receptor chain draws on TRBV29-1 and TRBJ2-3, and 7 junctional nucleotides match TRBD1. Read as DNA, the sequence is TGCAGCGTTCCCTACAGGGGTTGGGGAGATACGCAGTATTTT. This yields the protein CSVPYRGWGDTQYF.